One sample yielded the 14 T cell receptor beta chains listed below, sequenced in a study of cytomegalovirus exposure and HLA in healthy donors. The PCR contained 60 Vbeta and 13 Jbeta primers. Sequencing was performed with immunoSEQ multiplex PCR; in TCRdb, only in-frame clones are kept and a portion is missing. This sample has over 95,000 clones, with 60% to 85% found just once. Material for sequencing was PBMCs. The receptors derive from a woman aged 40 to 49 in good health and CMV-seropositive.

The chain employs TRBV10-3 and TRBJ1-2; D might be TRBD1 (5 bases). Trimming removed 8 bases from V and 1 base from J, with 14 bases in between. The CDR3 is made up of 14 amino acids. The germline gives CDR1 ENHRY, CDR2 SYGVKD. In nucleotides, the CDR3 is TGTGCCATCCACAACACAGGAGATAACTATGGCTACACCTTC. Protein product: CAIHNTGDNYGYTF.

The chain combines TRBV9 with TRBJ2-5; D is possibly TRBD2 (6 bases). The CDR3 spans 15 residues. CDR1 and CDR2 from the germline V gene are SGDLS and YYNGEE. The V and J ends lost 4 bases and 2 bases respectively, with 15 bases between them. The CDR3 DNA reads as TGTGCCAGCAGCCCTAGCGCGGGCCTTCAAGAGACCCAGTACTTC. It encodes CASSPSAGLQETQYF.

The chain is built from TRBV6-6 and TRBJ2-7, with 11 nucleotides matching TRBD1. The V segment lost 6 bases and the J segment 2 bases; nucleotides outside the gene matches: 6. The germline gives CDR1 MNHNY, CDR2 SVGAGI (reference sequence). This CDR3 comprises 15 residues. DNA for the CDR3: TGTGCCAGCAGCAAACCGGGACAGGGGGCCTACGAGCAGTACTTC. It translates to CASSKPGQGAYEQYF.

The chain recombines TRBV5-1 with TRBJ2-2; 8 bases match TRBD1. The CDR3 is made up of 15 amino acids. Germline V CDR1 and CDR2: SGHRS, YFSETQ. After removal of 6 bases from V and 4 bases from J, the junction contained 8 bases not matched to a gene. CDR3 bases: TGCGCCAGCAACCAGGACAGGGCCTCCACCGGGGAGCTGTTTTTT. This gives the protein CASNQDRASTGELFF.

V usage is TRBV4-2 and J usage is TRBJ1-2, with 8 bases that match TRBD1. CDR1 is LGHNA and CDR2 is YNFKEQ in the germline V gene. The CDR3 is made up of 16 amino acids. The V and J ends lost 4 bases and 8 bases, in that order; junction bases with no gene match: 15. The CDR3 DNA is TGTGCCAGCAGCCTTCTCCTTCTTGACAGGGGAGGGGGCTACACCTTC. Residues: CASSLLLLDRGGGYTF.

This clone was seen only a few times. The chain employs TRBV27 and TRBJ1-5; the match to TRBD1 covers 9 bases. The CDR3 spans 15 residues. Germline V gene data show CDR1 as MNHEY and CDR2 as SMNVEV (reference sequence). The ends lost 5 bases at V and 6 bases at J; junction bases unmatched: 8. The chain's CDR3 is CASSPPGQGAQPQHF. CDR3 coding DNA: TGTGCCAGCAGTCCCCCGGGACAGGGCGCTCAGCCCCAGCATTTT.

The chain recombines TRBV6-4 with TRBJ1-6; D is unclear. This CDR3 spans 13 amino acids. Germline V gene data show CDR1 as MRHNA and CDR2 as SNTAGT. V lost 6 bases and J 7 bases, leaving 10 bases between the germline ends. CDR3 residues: CASSALRNSPLHF. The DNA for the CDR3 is TGTGCCAGCAGCGCTCTCCGGAATTCACCCCTCCACTTT.

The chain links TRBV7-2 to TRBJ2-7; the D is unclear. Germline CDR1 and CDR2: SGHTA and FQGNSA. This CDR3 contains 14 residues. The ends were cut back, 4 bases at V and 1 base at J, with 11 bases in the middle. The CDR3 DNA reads TGTGCCAGCAGCTCCGGCGGCAGTTCCTACGAGCAGTACTTC. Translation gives CASSSGGSSYEQYF.

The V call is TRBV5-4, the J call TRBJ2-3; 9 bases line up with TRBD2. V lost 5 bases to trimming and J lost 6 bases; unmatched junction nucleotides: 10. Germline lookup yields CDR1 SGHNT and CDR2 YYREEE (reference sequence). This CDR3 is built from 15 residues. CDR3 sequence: CASRGRGGGQDTQYF. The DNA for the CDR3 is TGTGCCAGCAGGGGGCGGGGGGGCGGTCAGGATACGCAGTATTTT.

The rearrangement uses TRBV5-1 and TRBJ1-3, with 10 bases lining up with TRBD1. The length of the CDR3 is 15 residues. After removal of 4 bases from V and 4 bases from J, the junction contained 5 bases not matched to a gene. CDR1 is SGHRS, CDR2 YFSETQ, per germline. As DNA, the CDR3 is TGCGCCAGCAGCCAGCTGACAGGGGGCGGAAACACCATATATTTT. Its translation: CASSQLTGGGNTIYF.

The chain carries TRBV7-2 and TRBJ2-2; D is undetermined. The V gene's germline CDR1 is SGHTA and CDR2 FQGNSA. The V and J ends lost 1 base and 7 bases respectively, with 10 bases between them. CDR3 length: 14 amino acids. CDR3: CASSLDSGHGELFF. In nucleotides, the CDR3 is TGTGCCAGCAGCTTAGACTCGGGTCACGGGGAGCTGTTTTTT.

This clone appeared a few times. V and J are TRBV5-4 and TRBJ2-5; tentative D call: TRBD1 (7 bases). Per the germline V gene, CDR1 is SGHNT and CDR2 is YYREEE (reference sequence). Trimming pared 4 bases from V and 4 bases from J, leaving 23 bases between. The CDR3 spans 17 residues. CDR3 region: CASSLWRGGTAPETQYF. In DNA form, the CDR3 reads TGTGCCAGCAGCCTATGGCGCGGCGGGACAGCCCCAGAGACCCAGTACTTC.

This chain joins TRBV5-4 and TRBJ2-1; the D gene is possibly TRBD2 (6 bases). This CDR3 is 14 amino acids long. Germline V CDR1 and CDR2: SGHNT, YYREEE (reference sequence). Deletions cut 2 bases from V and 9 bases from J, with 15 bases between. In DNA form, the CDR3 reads TGTGCCAGCAGCTTCGGGGGTCAAGAAGGTGAGCAGTTCTTC. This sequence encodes CASSFGGQEGEQFF. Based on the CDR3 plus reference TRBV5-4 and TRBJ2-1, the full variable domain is ETGVTQSPTHLIKTRGQQVTLRCSSQSGHNTVSWYQQALGQGPQFIFQYYREEENGRGNFPPRFSGLQFPNYSSELNVNALELDDSALYLCASSFGGQEGEQFFGPGTRLTVL.

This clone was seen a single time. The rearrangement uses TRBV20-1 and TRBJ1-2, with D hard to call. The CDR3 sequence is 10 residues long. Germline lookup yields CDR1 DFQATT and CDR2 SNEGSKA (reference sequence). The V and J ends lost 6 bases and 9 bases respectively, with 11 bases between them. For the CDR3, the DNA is TGCAGTGCCTACCGGGAGAGCTACACCTTC. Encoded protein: CSAYRESYTF.